These T cell receptor beta chains were read from a single sample in a study of OX40 agonist ivuxolimab in advanced cancers. Clones were sequenced by immunoSEQ multiplex PCR, and TCRdb holds only the in-frame ones, with some missing. The table records tens of thousands of clones, roughly 87% of them present only once. Sequenced material: CD4+ or CD8+ T cells sorted from blood, taken in a trial of the OX40 agonist ivuxolimab. The receptors shown here come from an adult with an advanced solid tumor such as melanoma, head and neck, liver or kidney cancer. Both conserved end residues are part of each CDR3. A D gene is named only where the DNA matches it firmly. Part of the rows lack a size; the others show once, few, many or a class for expanded clones.

>TRBJ1-1|-|TRBV7-2|-|11
CASSYDEGAFF
TGTGCCAGCAGCTATGACGAGGGAGCTTTCTTT
>TRBJ1-1|-|TRBV7-9|TRBD1|15
CASSFWGTGGFEAFF
TGTGCCAGCAGCTTTTGGGGAACAGGGGGCTTTGAAGCTTTCTTT
>TRBJ1-2|-|TRBV27|TRBD1|15
CASSPWDRGLYGYTF
TGTGCCAGCAGTCCATGGGACAGGGGCCTCTATGGCTACACCTTC
>TRBJ2-1|-|TRBV28|TRBD2|14
CASSFPGGLNEQFF
TGTGCCAGCAGTTTCCCGGGGGGGCTCAATGAGCAGTTCTTC
>TRBJ1-2|once|TRBV4-1|TRBD1|13
CASSQGQGLGYTF
TGCGCCAGCAGCCAGGGACAGGGGCTTGGCTACACCTTC
>TRBJ1-1|-|TRBV19|TRBD1|14
CASMPQGAYTEAFF
TGTGCCAGTATGCCACAGGGGGCTTACACTGAAGCTTTCTTT
>TRBJ2-7|-|TRBV30|-|13
CAWSGSGSYEQYF
TGTGCCTGGAGTGGTTCGGGCTCCTACGAGCAGTACTTC
>TRBJ2-5|medium-sized|TRBV7-8|-|15
CASRRTGTPQETQYF
TGTGCCAGCAGGAGAACCGGGACTCCACAAGAGACCCAGTACTTC
>TRBJ2-5|-|TRBV7-6|-|13
CASSPERRETQYF
TGTGCCAGCAGCCCCGAGAGGAGGGAGACCCAGTACTTC
>TRBJ1-1|-|TRBV10-1|-|14
CASSERSRNTEAFF
TGCGCCAGCAGTGAGAGAAGCCGGAACACTGAAGCTTTCTTT
>TRBJ2-7|-|TRBV6-5|TRBD1|14
CASSSDRNPYEQYF
TGTGCCAGCAGTTCGGACAGGAACCCCTACGAGCAGTACTTC
>TRBJ1-3|-|TRBV28|-|14
CASRWTGSGNTIYF
TGTGCCAGCCGCTGGACGGGCTCTGGAAACACCATATATTTT
>TRBJ2-5|-|TRBV29-1|-|14
CSVVYPQGQETQYF
TGCAGCGTTGTGTACCCACAAGGACAAGAGACCCAGTACTTC
>TRBJ1-5|once|TRBV28|-|14
CASSLVTPNQPQHF
TGTGCCAGCAGTTTAGTGACCCCAAATCAGCCCCAGCATTTT
>TRBJ2-3|-|TRBV29-1|-|14
CSVVGGESTDTQYF
TGCAGCGTTGTGGGCGGGGAGAGCACAGATACGCAGTATTTT
>TRBJ1-2|-|TRBV11-2|-|14
CASSLGTSNYGYTF
TGTGCCAGCAGCTTAGGGACGTCTAACTATGGCTACACCTTC
>TRBJ1-4|-|TRBV7-6|-|16
CASSPAGVATNEKLFF
TGTGCCAGCAGCCCCGCAGGGGTTGCAACTAATGAAAAACTGTTTTTT
>TRBJ2-7|-|TRBV7-6|-|13
CASSQRPSYEQYF
TGTGCCAGCAGCCAAAGACCGAGCTACGAGCAGTACTTC
>TRBJ2-5|-|TRBV28|TRBD1|17
CASSLGQDRGWKETQYF
TGTGCCAGCAGTTTGGGTCAGGACAGGGGGTGGAAAGAGACCCAGTACTTC
>TRBJ1-4|-|TRBV5-1|-|13
CASSLVGGEKLFF
TGCGCCAGCAGCTTGGTGGGGGGAGAAAAACTGTTTTTT
>TRBJ1-5|-|TRBV19|-|14
CASSLWEGDQPQHF
TGTGCCAGTAGCCTCTGGGAGGGGGATCAGCCCCAGCATTTT
>TRBJ1-4|-|TRBV6-5|TRBD1|16
CASSYSTGQGFEKLFF
TGTGCCAGCAGTTACAGCACCGGACAGGGGTTTGAAAAACTGTTTTTT
>TRBJ1-1|-|TRBV28|TRBD1|18
CASSLGRWDRGLNTEAFF
TGTGCCAGCAGTTTAGGTCGTTGGGACAGGGGGTTGAACACTGAAGCTTTCTTT
>TRBJ1-1|-|TRBV29-1|-|13
CSVGGQVNTEAFF
TGCAGCGTTGGTGGCCAAGTGAACACTGAAGCTTTCTTT
>TRBJ1-2|-|TRBV5-4|TRBD1|15
CASSLSSGQGYGYTF
TGTGCCAGCAGCTTGTCCTCTGGACAGGGCTATGGCTACACCTTC
>TRBJ2-5|-|TRBV25-1|TRBD1|16
CASSEYRDRGVETQYF
TGTGCCAGCAGTGAATATCGGGACAGGGGGGTGGAGACCCAGTACTTC
>TRBJ1-6|-|TRBV28|-|15
CASSLLGDRYSPLHF
TGTGCCAGCAGTTTATTAGGGGATAGATATTCACCCCTCCACTTT
>TRBJ1-1|-|TRBV6-5|-|14
CASSYMQGNTEAFF
TGTGCCAGCAGTTATATGCAGGGTAACACTGAAGCTTTCTTT
>TRBJ2-1|-|TRBV7-2|-|13
CASSWTNYNEQFF
TGTGCCAGCAGCTGGACTAACTACAATGAGCAGTTCTTC
>TRBJ2-1|-|TRBV28|TRBD2|15
CASRPGLVIPDEQFF
TGTGCCAGCAGACCGGGACTAGTCATCCCGGATGAGCAGTTCTTC
>TRBJ1-3|-|TRBV6-5|-|13
CASTQGRGDTIYF
TGTGCCAGCACCCAAGGCAGGGGAGACACCATATATTTT
>TRBJ1-1|once|TRBV5-1|-|14
CASSFSGPSTEAFF
TGCGCCAGCAGCTTCAGTGGCCCAAGTACTGAAGCTTTCTTT
>TRBJ2-7|once|TRBV7-3|-|13
CASSWAGGNEQYF
TGTGCCAGCAGCTGGGCAGGAGGAAACGAGCAGTACTTC
>TRBJ1-1|-|TRBV7-9|-|13
CASSQGVATEAFF
TGTGCCAGCAGTCAGGGAGTTGCCACTGAAGCTTTCTTT
>TRBJ2-2|-|TRBV9|-|13
CASSVRDSGELFF
TGTGCCAGCAGCGTAAGGGACTCCGGGGAGCTGTTTTTT
>TRBJ2-5|-|TRBV5-4|-|14
CASRRDTIQETQYF
TGTGCCAGCAGGCGGGACACCATTCAAGAGACCCAGTACTTC
>TRBJ1-2|-|TRBV2|-|14
CASGVSLGGFGYTF
TGTGCCAGTGGTGTTTCGTTGGGGGGCTTTGGCTACACCTTC
>TRBJ2-3|-|TRBV27|TRBD2|17
CASSPRTSGAPTDTQYF
TGTGCCAGCAGTCCCCGGACTAGCGGGGCCCCCACAGATACGCAGTATTTT
>TRBJ2-3|-|TRBV19|-|16
CASSIGPGTSTDTQYF
TGTGCCAGTAGTATAGGTCCGGGCACTAGCACAGATACGCAGTATTTT
>TRBJ1-1|-|TRBV5-4|-|14
CASSLGGGLLEAFF
TGTGCCAGCAGCTTGGGCGGAGGCTTACTTGAAGCTTTCTTT
>TRBJ1-2|-|TRBV6-5|-|13
CASSYSPGYGYTF
TGTGCCAGCAGTTACTCGCCAGGCTATGGCTACACCTTC
>TRBJ2-7|-|TRBV11-2|-|14
CASSLDPAGYEQYF
TGTGCCAGCAGCTTAGATCCCGCCGGGTACGAGCAGTACTTC
>TRBJ1-4|-|TRBV4-3|-|16
CASSQAPGMTNEKLFF
TGCGCCAGCAGCCAAGCTCCAGGGATGACTAATGAAAAACTGTTTTTT